This T cell receptor beta chain was obtained from a study of T cell repertoires in cytomegalovirus infection. Across the whole study: An indication of both CMV infection and matching HLA type came from public TCR beta signatures. The study's findings and limits: Ex vivo, HLA-C-restricted CMV-specific TCR beta clonotypes prevailed over the rest of the response. CMV carriers with the relevant HLA were identified by cumulative public TCR beta family frequency.

Comments on this clonotype: Its target is unknown.

One entry per CDR3 protein, called by TCRdb with MiXCR from the reads. Among roughly 800,000 distinct CDR3 sequences listed, 29% were seen once. The CDR3 length is 14 residues. V was clipped by 3 bases and J by 7 bases, with 15 bases between them. The sample was cultured CD8+ T cells from PBMCs, taken from culture after CMV antigen stimulation. J is TRBJ2-5 and V is TRBV12-3 or TRBV12-4, with D possibly matching TRBD1 (6 bases). This clonotype was obtained from a human donor in good health (CMV status not recorded). Some clones in this sample may be carry-over from other donors' samples. The CDR3 region has the DNA TGTGCCAGCAGTTTGTCCAGGGGAGCAAGGACCCAGTACTTC. It encodes CASSLSRGARTQYF.